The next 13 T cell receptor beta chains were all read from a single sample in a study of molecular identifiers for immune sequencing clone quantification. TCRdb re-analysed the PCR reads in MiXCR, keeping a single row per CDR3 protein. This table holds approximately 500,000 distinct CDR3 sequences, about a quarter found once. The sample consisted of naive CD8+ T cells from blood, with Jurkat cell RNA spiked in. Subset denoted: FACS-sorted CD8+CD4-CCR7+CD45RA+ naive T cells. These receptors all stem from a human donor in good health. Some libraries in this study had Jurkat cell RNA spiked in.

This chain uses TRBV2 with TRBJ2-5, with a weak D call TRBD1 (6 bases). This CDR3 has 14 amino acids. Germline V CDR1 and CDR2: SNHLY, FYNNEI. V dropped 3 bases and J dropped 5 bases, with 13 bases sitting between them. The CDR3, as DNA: TGTGCCAGCAGTGATCGGACAGTCGGGGAGACCCAGTACTTC. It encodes CASSDRTVGETQYF.

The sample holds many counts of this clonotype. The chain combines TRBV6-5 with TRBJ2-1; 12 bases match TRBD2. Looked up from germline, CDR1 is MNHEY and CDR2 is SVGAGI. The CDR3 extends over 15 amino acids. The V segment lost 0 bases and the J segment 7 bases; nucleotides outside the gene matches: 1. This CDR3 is CASSYSGTSGNEQFF. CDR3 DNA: TGTGCCAGCAGTTACTCCGGGACTAGCGGGAATGAGCAGTTCTTC.

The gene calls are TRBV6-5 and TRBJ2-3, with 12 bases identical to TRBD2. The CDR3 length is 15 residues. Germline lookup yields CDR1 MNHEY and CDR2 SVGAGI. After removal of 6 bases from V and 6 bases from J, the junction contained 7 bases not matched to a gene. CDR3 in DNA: TGTGCCAGCAGCTTACTAGCGGGGGGCCACGATACGCAGTATTTT. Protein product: CASSLLAGGHDTQYF.

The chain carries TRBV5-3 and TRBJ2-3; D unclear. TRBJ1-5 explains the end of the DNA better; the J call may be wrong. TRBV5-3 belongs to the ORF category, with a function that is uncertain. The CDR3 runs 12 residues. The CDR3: CASSASWDTQHF. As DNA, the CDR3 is TGTGCCAGCAGCGCGAGTTGGGATACGCAGCATTTT.

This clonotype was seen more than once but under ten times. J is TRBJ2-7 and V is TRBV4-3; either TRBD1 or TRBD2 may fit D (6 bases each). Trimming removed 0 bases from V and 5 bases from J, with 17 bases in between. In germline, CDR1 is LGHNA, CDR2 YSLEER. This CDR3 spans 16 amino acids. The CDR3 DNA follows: TGCGCCAGCAGCCAAGAAGTGAGACAGAGGGGGGACGAGCAGTACTTC. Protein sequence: CASSQEVRQRGDEQYF.

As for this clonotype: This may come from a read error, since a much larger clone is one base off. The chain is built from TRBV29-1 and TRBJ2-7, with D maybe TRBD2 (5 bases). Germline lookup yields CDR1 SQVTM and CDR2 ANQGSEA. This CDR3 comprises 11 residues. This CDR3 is CSGSWRYELYF. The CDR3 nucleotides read TGCAGCGGGAGCTGGAGGTACGAGCTGTACTTC.

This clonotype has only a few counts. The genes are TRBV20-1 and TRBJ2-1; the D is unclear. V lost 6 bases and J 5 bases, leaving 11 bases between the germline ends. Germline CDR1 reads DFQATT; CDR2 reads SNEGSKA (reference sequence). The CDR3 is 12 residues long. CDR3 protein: CSAIEANNEQFF. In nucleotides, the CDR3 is TGCAGTGCCATCGAAGCCAACAATGAGCAGTTCTTC.

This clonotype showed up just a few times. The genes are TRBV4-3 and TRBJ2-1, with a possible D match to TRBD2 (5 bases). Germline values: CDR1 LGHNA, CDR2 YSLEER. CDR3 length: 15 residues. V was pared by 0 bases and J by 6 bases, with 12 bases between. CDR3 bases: TGCGCCAGCAGCCAAGATTCGGGAAGCGGCAATGAGCAGTTCTTC. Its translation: CASSQDSGSGNEQFF.

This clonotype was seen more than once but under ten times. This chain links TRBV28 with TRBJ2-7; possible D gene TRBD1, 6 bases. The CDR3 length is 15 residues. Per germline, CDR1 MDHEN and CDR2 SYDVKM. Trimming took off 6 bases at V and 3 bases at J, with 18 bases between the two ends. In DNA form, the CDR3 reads TGTGCCAGCAGGGATGAAAACAGGGATGTCTACGAGCAGTACTTC. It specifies CASRDENRDVYEQYF. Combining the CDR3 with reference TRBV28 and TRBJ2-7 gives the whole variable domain DVKVTQSSRYLVKRTGEKVFLECVQDMDHENMFWYRQDPGLGLRLIYFSYDVKMKEKGDIPEGYSVSREKKERFSLILESASTNQTSMYLCASRDENRDVYEQYFGPGTRLTVT.

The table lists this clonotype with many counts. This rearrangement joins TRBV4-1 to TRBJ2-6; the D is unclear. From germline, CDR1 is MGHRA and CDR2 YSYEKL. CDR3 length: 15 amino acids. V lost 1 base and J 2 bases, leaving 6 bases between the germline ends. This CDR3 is CASSQGGTGANVLTF. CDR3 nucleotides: TGCGCCAGCAGCCAAGGGGGAACTGGGGCCAACGTCCTGACTTTC.

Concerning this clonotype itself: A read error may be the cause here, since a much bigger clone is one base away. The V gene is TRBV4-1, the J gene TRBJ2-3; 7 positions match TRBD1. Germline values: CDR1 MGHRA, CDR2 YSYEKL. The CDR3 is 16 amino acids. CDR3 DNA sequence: TGCGCCAGCAGCCAAGGGACAGGCCTTACCACAGGTACGCAGTATTTT. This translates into CASSQGTGLTTGTQYF.

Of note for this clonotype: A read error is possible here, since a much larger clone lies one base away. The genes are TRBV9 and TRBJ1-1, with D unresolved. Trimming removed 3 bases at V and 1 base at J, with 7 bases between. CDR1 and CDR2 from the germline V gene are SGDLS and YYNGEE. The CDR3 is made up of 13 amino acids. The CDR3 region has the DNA TGTGCCAGCAGCGCCTACGAGAACACTGAAGCTTTCTTT. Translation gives CASSAYENTEAFF.

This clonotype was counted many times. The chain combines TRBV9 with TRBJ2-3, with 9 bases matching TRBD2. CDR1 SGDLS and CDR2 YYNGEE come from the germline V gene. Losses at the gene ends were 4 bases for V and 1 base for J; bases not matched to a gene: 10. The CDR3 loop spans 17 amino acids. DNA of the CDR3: TGTGCCAGCAGCTCTTGGACTAGCGCGTACGGCACAGATACGCAGTATTTT. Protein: CASSSWTSAYGTDTQYF.